What follows are 25 T cell receptor beta chains derived from one specimen sequenced in a study of blood T cell repertoires in COVID-19. The protocol was immunoSEQ multiplex PCR, while the TCRdb copy is restricted to in-frame clones and leaves out a portion. Of nearly 95,000 clones in the sample, around four fifths were seen once. The sample consisted of peripheral blood. The receptors were gathered from a human donor in a cohort sampled during active COVID-19.

V usage is TRBV9 and J usage is TRBJ2-1, with 7 bases matching TRBD2. The J segment lost 7 bases and the V segment lost 6 bases, leaving 16 bases of the junction unmatched. The CDR3 has 16 residues. Germline assignment: CDR1 SGDLS and CDR2 YYNGEE. CDR3 region: CASTLSSGEGGNEQFF. In DNA, the CDR3 is TGTGCCAGCACCCTAAGTAGTGGGGAGGGCGGAAATGAGCAGTTCTTC.

This clone was seen just once. Other DNA sequences in the sample encode the same CDR3. The rearrangement links TRBV13 to TRBJ1-2, with TRBD1 as a possible D gene (5 bases). Germline V CDR1 and CDR2: PRHDT, FYEKMQ (reference sequence). Trimming took 5 bases from V and 8 from J, leaving 24 bases between them. CDR3 size: 16 residues. CDR3 coding DNA: TGTGCCAGCAGCCGTGGGGGGGAGGGATTTGGACTCGGCTACACCTTC. Translation: CASSRGGEGFGLGYTF.

For this clone: The same CDR3 is also encoded by other DNA sequences in this sample. The chain uses TRBV18 and TRBJ1-1; D remains unclear. The V gene's germline CDR1 is KGHSH and CDR2 LQKENI. The CDR3 has 13 residues. Between the trimmed V and J ends, which lost 3 bases and 1 base, there was a span of 6 bases. The CDR3 DNA reads TGTGCCAGCTCACCCGGCGGGAACACTGAAGCTTTCTTT. Residues: CASSPGGNTEAFF.

This clone was observed a few times. CDR3 sequence: CASSLAGAGNEKLFF. The CDR3 DNA sequence: TGCGCCAGCAGCTTGGCCGGAGCAGGGAATGAAAAACTGTTTTTT. This chain links TRBV5-1 with TRBJ1-4; a weak D match, TRBD1 (5 bases). Trimming left V 0 bases short and J 5 bases short, with 11 bases between. Germline V gene sequence: CDR1 SGHRS, CDR2 YFSETQ. The CDR3 totals 15 residues.

The genes are TRBV5-4 and TRBJ2-5; 12 bases are a match to TRBD2. The V and J ends lost 4 bases and 4 bases, in that order; junction bases with no gene match: 5. The CDR3 is 15 amino acids. Germline V gene sequence: CDR1 SGHNT, CDR2 YYREEE (reference sequence). CDR3 DNA sequence: TGTGCCAGCAGCCGGACTAGCGGGAATTCAGAGACCCAGTACTTC. It yields the protein CASSRTSGNSETQYF. Using reference TRBV5-4 and TRBJ2-5 for the parts outside the CDR3, the full variable domain is ETGVTQSPTHLIKTRGQQVTLRCSSQSGHNTVSWYQQALGQGPQFIFQYYREEENGRGNFPPRFSGLQFPNYSSELNVNALELDDSALYLCASSRTSGNSETQYFGPGTRLLVL.

This chain links TRBV7-2 with TRBJ1-4; perhaps TRBD1 as D (6 bases). The CDR3 loop spans 15 amino acids. V lost 4 bases and J 8 bases, leaving 17 bases between the germline ends. Germline V lookup: CDR1 SGHTA, CDR2 FQGNSA. CDR3 sequence: CASSSQGLGNEKLFF. The CDR3 nucleotides are TGTGCCAGCAGCTCGCAGGGGTTGGGGAACGAAAAACTGTTTTTT.

This rearrangement joins TRBV5-1 to TRBJ2-2, with 11 nucleotides matching TRBD1. The V gene's germline CDR1 is SGHRS and CDR2 YFSETQ. This CDR3 has 16 amino acids. V was clipped by 4 bases and J by 4 bases; unmatched bases: 6. The CDR3 is CASSLGTGGATGELFF. The CDR3 DNA reads TGCGCCAGCAGCCTAGGGACAGGGGGTGCCACCGGGGAGCTGTTTTTT.

The DNA of the CDR3 is TGTGCCAGCAGCCCCCGGGGAGGGATGAATGAAAAACTGTTTTTT. This gives the protein CASSPRGGMNEKLFF. The gene calls are TRBV21-1 and TRBJ1-4. TRBV21-1 is marked as a pseudogene. The CDR3 is 15 amino acids.

To note about this clone: This sample also contains other DNA sequences that code for the same CDR3. The rearrangement links TRBV5-1 to TRBJ2-2; D might be TRBD1 (6 bases). The V and J ends lost 3 bases and 5 bases respectively, with 11 bases between them. Germline V gene sequence: CDR1 SGHRS, CDR2 YFSETQ. This CDR3 region has 14 residues. The CDR3 DNA sequence: TGCGCCAGCAGCTCGGGACAAGGTACCGGGGAGCTGTTTTTT. This translates into CASSSGQGTGELFF.

V is TRBV9 and J is TRBJ2-7; D unclear. Germline V gene lookup returns CDR1 SGDLS and CDR2 YYNGEE. The CDR3 loop spans 12 amino acids. V shed 3 bases and J shed 5 bases, with 9 bases lying between them. DNA of the CDR3: TGTGCCAGCAGCGCCGCCTTAGACGAGCAGTACTTC. Residues: CASSAALDEQYF. Supplemented by reference TRBV9 and TRBJ2-7, the full variable domain reads DSGVTQTPKHLITATGQRVTLRCSPRSGDLSVYWYQQSLDQGLQFLIQYYNGEERAKGNILERFSAQQFPDLHSELNLSSLELGDSALYFCASSAALDEQYFGPGTRLTVT.

V usage is TRBV9 and J usage is TRBJ2-2; 8 bases map to TRBD2. Trimming cost V 4 bases and J 4 bases; bases outside gene matches: 3. Germline V gene data show CDR1 as SGDLS and CDR2 as YYNGEE. The CDR3 runs to 14 residues. The CDR3: CASSSGGVTGELFF. DNA for the CDR3: TGTGCCAGCAGCTCCGGGGGGGTCACCGGGGAGCTGTTTTTT.

V usage is TRBV5-5 and J usage is TRBJ2-3; perhaps TRBD1 as D (6 bases). Deletions cut 3 bases from V and 3 bases from J, with 14 bases between. The CDR3 is 15 residues long. Germline V CDR1 and CDR2: SGHKS, YYEKEE (reference sequence). The CDR3 region is CASSSGALGTDTQYF. CDR3 DNA: TGTGCCAGCAGCTCAGGGGCCCTGGGGACAGATACGCAGTATTTT.

The chain employs TRBV28 and TRBJ1-4; D is perhaps TRBD1 (6 bases). This CDR3 region has 16 residues. The V gene's germline CDR1 is MDHEN and CDR2 SYDVKM. Between the trimmed V and J ends, which lost 5 bases and 0 bases, there was a span of 13 bases. In DNA, the CDR3 is TGTGCCAGCAGTCGAAGGGGGTCCTCAACTAATGAAAAACTGTTTTTT. Protein: CASSRRGSSTNEKLFF.

V and J are TRBV14 and TRBJ1-1; D perhaps matches TRBD1 (5 bases). The germline CDR1 and CDR2 sequences are SGHDN and FVKESK. The CDR3 is 14 residues long. The V end was cut by 1 base, the J end by 0 bases, with 6 bases between. CDR3 sequence (DNA): TGTGCCAGCAGCCAAGCAGGGATGAACACTGAAGCTTTCTTT. It translates to CASSQAGMNTEAFF.

J is TRBJ1-6 and V is TRBV28; 7 nucleotides agree with TRBD1. Unmatched junction bases numbered 11, after V lost 6 bases and J lost 9 bases. The CDR3 length is 15 residues. CDR1 and CDR2 (germline): MDHEN, SYDVKM. CDR3 loop: CASRLDRTPLSPLHF. The CDR3 DNA is TGTGCCAGCAGACTGGACAGGACCCCCCTTTCACCCCTCCACTTT.

This clone was counted a single time. This chain links TRBV15 with TRBJ2-3; 11 nucleotides match TRBD2. V gave up 2 bases and J gave up 6 bases; unmatched junction bases: 7. The length of the CDR3 is 16 residues. Germline V gene data show CDR1 as LNHNV and CDR2 as YYDKDF (reference sequence). DNA of the CDR3: TGTGCCACCAGCAGAATCGCACTAGCGGGAGAGGATACGCAGTATTTT. Protein: CATSRIALAGEDTQYF.

The count of this clone is one. The chain recombines TRBV7-8 with TRBJ2-1, with no clear D. CDR1 is SGHVS, CDR2 FQNEAQ, per germline. This CDR3 comprises 14 residues. V dropped 6 bases and J dropped 8 bases, with 17 bases sitting between them. The CDR3 DNA is TGTGCCAGCAGACACCTAGAACTTACGCATGAGCAGTTCTTC. Translated: CASRHLELTHEQFF.

The chain recombines TRBV3-1 (or the pseudogene TRBV3-2) with TRBJ2-5; a possible D gene is TRBD1 (6 bases). This CDR3 is built from 14 residues. Per germline, CDR1 LGHDT and CDR2 YNNKEL (reference sequence). V was shortened by 4 bases and J by 5 bases, with 14 bases between the two germline ends. The CDR3 loop is CASSRRGGMETQYF. The DNA for the CDR3 is TGTGCCAGCAGCCGCCGAGGGGGTATGGAGACCCAGTACTTC.

CDR3 sequence (DNA): TGTGCCAGAAGCTTGGTTCCAGACAATAACTATGGCTACACCTTC. Translation gives CARSLVPDNNYGYTF. The rearrangement links TRBV5-3 to TRBJ1-2; no firm D call. TRBV5-3 is an ORF, with its function uncertain. With 0 bases removed from V and 1 base from J, the gap between germline ends came to 10 bases. The CDR3 is 15 amino acids.

The V call is TRBV7-2, the J call TRBJ1-2; D ambiguous. Between the trimmed V and J ends, which lost 5 bases and 4 bases, there was a span of 11 bases. The CDR3 is 13 residues long. The V gene's germline CDR1 is SGHTA and CDR2 FQGNSA. The CDR3 nucleotides are TGTGCCAGCAGCCTGCGAGGACTCTATGGCTACACCTTC. Its protein is CASSLRGLYGYTF. The full variable domain, completed using reference TRBV7-2 and TRBJ1-2, is GAGVSQSPSNKVTEKGKDVELRCDPISGHTALYWYRQSLGQGLEFLIYFQGNSAPDKSGLPSDRFSAERTGGSVSTLTIQRTQQEDSAVYLCASSLRGLYGYTFGSGTRLTVV.

V is TRBV7-9 and J is TRBJ2-7; the match to TRBD1 covers 7 bases. The germline V gene encodes CDR1 SEHNR and CDR2 FQNEAQ (reference sequence). V lost 3 bases to trimming and J lost 6 bases; unmatched junction nucleotides: 5. CDR3 size: 13 residues. The CDR3 spells CASSFTGVGEQYF. As DNA, the CDR3 is TGTGCCAGCAGCTTCACAGGGGTCGGCGAGCAGTACTTC.

The chain couples TRBV15 to TRBJ2-4, with 9 bases aligning to TRBD1. J gave up 14 bases and V 5 bases, and 10 bases lay outside the gene matches. The CDR3 sequence is 13 residues long. CDR1 and CDR2 (germline): LNHNV, YYDKDF (reference sequence). DNA for the CDR3: TGTGCCACCAGCGAAAGTTCTAGGACAGGGGAGTACTTC. It codes for CATSESSRTGEYF.

The chain uses TRBV19 and TRBJ2-3, with a weak D call TRBD1 (6 bases). The V end lost 3 bases, the J end lost 2 bases, and 12 bases lay between the germline ends. CDR1 and CDR2 (germline): LNHDA, SQIVND (reference sequence). CDR3 size: 15 residues. The CDR3 region has the DNA TGTGCCAGTAGTATTGGGCAGGGGACCACAGATACGCAGTATTTT. Protein product: CASSIGQGTTDTQYF.

The chain employs TRBV6-6 and TRBJ1-1, with 9 nucleotides matching TRBD1. Per germline, CDR1 MNHNY and CDR2 SVGAGI (reference sequence). Trimming at V came to 0 bases and at J to 7 bases, leaving 3 bases not matched to a gene. This CDR3 is 14 amino acids long. CDR3 amino acids: CASSYSGTGIEAFF. The CDR3 DNA follows: TGTGCCAGCAGTTACTCGGGGACAGGGATTGAAGCTTTCTTT.

This sequence joins TRBV30 and TRBJ1-1; TRBD1 matches at 7 bases. The V segment lost 2 bases and the J segment 6 bases; nucleotides outside the gene matches: 6. The CDR3 sequence is 13 residues long. CDR1 GTSNPN and CDR2 SVGIG come from the germline V gene (reference sequence). The CDR3 DNA follows: TGTGCCTGGAGTACGGGGACAGCAGCTGAAGCTTTCTTT. Translating it yields CAWSTGTAAEAFF.